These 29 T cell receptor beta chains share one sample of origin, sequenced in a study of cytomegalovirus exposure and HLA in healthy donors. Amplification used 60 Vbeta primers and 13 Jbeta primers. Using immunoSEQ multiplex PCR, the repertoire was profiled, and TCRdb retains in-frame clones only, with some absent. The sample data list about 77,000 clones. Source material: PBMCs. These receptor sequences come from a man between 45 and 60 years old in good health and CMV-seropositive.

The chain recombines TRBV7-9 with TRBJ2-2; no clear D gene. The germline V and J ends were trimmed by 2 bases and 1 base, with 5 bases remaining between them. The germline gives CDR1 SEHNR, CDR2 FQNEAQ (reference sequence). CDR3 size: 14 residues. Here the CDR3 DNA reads TGTGCCAGCAGCTTAATTAAGAACACCGGGGAGCTGTTTTTT. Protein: CASSLIKNTGELFF. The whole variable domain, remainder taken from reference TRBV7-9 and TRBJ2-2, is DTGVSQNPRHKITKRGQNVTFRCDPISEHNRLYWYRQTLGQGPEFLTYFQNEAQLEKSRLLSDRFSAERPKGSFSTLEIQRTEQGDSAMYLCASSLIKNTGELFFGEGSRLTVL.

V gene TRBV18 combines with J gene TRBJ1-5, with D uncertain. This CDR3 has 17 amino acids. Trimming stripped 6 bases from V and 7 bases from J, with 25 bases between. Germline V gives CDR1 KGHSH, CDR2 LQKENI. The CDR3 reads CASSIVGSPNEMQPQHF. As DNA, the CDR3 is TGTGCCAGCTCCATAGTTGGTTCCCCTAACGAAATGCAGCCCCAGCATTTT.

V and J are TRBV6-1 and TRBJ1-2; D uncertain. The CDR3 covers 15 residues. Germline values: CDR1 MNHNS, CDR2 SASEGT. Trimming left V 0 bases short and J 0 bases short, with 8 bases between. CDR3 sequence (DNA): TGTGCCAGCAGTGAAGCTCTAGAATCTAACTATGGCTACACCTTC. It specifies CASSEALESNYGYTF.

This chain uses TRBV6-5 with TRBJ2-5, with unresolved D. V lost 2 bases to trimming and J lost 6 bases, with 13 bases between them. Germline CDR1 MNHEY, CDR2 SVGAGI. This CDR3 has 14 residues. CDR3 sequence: CASSYGPGIQTQYF. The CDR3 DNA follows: TGTGCCAGCAGTTACGGCCCAGGCATCCAGACCCAGTACTTC.

CDR3 in amino acids: CASSPHNEQFF. The CDR3 DNA sequence: TGTGCCAGCAGCCCTCACAATGAGCAGTTCTTC. The V gene is TRBV5-5, the J gene TRBJ2-1; no clear D. The CDR3 has 11 amino acids. V was cut by 4 bases and J by 5 bases, with 4 bases left in between. Germline values: CDR1 SGHKS, CDR2 YYEKEE (reference sequence).

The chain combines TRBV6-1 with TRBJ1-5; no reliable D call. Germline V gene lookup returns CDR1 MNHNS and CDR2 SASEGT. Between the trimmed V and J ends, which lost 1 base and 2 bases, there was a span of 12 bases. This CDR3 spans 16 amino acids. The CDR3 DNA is TGTGCCAGCAGTGAAGTTTTAGGGAGTGGCAATCAGCCCCAGCATTTT. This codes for CASSEVLGSGNQPQHF.

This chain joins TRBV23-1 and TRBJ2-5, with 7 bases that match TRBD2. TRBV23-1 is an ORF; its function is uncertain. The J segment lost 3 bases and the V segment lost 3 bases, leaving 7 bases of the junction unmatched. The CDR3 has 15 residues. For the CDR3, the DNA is TGCGCCAGCAGTCAGAAGAGGGACTACAAAGAGACCCAGTACTTC. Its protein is CASSQKRDYKETQYF.

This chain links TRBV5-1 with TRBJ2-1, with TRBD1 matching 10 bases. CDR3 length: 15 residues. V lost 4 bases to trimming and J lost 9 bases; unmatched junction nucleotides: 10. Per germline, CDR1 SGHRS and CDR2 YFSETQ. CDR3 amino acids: CASSRTGQGVGEQFF. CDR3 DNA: TGCGCCAGCAGCCGTACTGGACAGGGGGTGGGTGAGCAGTTCTTC.

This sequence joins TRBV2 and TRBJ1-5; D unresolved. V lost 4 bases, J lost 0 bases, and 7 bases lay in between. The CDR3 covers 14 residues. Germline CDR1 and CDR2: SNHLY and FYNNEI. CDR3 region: CASSGQNSNQPQHF. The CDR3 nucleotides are TGTGCCAGCAGTGGGCAAAATAGCAATCAGCCCCAGCATTTT.

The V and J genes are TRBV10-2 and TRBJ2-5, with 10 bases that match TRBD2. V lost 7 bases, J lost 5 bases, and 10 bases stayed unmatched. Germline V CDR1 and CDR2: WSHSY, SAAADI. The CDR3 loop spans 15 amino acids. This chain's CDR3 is CASTPQRGGIETQYF. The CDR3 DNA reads TGCGCCAGCACCCCCCAGCGGGGGGGCATCGAGACCCAGTACTTC.

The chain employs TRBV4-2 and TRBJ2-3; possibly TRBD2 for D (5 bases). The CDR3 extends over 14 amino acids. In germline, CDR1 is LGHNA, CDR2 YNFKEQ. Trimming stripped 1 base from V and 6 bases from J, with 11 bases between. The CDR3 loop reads CASSQASGSDTQYF. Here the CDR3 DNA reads TGTGCCAGCAGCCAAGCGAGCGGTTCGGATACGCAGTATTTT.

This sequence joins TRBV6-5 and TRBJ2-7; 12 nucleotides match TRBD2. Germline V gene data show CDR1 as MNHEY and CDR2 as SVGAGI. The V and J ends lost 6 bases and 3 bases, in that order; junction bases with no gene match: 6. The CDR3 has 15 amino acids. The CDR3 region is CASSQPSGRVYEQYF. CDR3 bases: TGTGCCAGCAGCCAACCTAGCGGGAGGGTCTACGAGCAGTACTTC.

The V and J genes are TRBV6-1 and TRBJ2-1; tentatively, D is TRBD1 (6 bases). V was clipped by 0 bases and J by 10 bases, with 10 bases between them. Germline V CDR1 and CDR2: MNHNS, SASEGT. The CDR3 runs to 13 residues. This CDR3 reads CASSEALGTEQFF. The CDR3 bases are TGTGCCAGCAGTGAAGCTCTTGGGACAGAGCAGTTCTTC.

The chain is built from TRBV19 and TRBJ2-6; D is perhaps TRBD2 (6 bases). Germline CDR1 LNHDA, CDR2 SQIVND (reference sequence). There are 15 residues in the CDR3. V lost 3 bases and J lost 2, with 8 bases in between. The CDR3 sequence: CASSMGGAGANVLTF. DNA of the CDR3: TGTGCCAGTAGTATGGGGGGAGCTGGGGCCAACGTCCTGACTTTC.

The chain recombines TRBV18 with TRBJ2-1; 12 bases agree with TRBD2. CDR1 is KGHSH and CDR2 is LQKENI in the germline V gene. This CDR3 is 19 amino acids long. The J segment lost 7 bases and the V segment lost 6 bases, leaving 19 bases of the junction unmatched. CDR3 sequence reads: CASSPTGLAGVHEINEQFF. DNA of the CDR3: TGTGCCAGCTCTCCTACGGGACTAGCGGGCGTCCACGAAATAAATGAGCAGTTCTTC.

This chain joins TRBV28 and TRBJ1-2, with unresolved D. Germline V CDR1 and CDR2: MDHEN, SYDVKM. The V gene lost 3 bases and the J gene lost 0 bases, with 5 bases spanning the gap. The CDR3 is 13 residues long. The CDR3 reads CASSLYSNYGYTF. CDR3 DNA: TGTGCCAGCAGTTTGTATTCTAACTATGGCTACACCTTC.

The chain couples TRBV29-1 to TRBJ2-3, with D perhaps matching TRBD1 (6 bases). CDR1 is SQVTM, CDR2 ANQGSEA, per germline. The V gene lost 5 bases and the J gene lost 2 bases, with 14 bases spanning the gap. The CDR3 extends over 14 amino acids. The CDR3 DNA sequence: TGCAGCGTTAGGGACAATCGGTTCACAGATACGCAGTATTTT. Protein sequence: CSVRDNRFTDTQYF.

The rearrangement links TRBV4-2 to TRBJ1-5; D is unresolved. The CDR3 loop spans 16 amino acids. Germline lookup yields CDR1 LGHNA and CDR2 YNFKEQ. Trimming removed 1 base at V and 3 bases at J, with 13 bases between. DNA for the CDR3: TGTGCCAGCAGCCAAGGGGTGCAGGTTAACAATCAGCCCCAGCATTTT. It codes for CASSQGVQVNNQPQHF.

Written as DNA, the CDR3 is TGTGCCAGCAGTTTACAGTTGAACACTGAAGCTTTCTTT. Translating it yields CASSLQLNTEAFF. The chain uses TRBV28 and TRBJ1-1; D uncertain. V dropped 2 bases and J dropped 0 bases, with 4 bases sitting between them. This CDR3 region has 13 residues. The germline V gene encodes CDR1 MDHEN and CDR2 SYDVKM.

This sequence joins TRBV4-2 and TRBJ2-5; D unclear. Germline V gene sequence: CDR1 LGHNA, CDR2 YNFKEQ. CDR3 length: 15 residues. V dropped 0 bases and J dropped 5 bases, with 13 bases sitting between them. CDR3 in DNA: TGTGCCAGCAGCCAAGATGGCGGCACCGGGGAGACCCAGTACTTC. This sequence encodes CASSQDGGTGETQYF.

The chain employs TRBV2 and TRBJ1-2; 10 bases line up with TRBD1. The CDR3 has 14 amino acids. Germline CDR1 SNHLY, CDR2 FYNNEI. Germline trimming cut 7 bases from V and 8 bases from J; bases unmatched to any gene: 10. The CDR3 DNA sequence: TGTGCCAGCACCCTGGACAGGGGGGTGGAAGGCTACACCTTC. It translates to CASTLDRGVEGYTF.

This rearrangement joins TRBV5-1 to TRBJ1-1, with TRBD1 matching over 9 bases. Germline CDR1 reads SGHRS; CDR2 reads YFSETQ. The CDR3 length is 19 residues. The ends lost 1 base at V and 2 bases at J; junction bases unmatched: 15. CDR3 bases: TGCGCCAGCAGCTTGAGGTTGGGACAGGGAGGGGTCAGCAACACTGAAGCTTTCTTT. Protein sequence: CASSLRLGQGGVSNTEAFF.

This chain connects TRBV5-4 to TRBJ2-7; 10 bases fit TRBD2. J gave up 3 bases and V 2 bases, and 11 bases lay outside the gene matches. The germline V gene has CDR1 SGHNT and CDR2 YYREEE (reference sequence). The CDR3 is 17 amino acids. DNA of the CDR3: TGTGCCAGCAGCTTCAGTTTGGGACTAGCGTCGATCTACGAGCAGTACTTC. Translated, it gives CASSFSLGLASIYEQYF.

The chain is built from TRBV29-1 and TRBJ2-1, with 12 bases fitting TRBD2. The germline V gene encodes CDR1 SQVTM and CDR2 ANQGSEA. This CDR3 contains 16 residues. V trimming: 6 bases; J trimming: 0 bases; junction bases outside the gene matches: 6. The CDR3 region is CSVGTSGSFSYNEQFF. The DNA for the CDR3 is TGCAGCGTAGGGACTAGCGGGTCTTTCTCCTACAATGAGCAGTTCTTC.

Here the CDR3 reads CASSLAGLAGLPRADTQYF. The CDR3 DNA is TGTGCCAGCAGCTTAGCGGGCCTAGCGGGGCTCCCCCGGGCAGATACGCAGTATTTT. This sequence joins TRBV7-2 and TRBJ2-3, with 9 bases aligning to TRBD2. Trimming removed 0 bases from V and 4 bases from J; junction bases left unmatched: 14. This CDR3 region has 19 residues. Germline V lookup: CDR1 SGHTA, CDR2 FQGNSA.

CDR3 sequence: CASSIDREEGRLFF. CDR3 coding DNA: TGTGCCAGCAGCATAGACAGGGAGGAGGGAAGGCTGTTTTTT. The genes are TRBV5-6 and TRBJ1-4; 7 bases are a match to TRBD1. Germline lookup yields CDR1 SGHDT and CDR2 YYEEEE. With V trimmed by 4 bases and J by 14 bases, 14 bases remained unmatched. CDR3 length equals 14 residues.

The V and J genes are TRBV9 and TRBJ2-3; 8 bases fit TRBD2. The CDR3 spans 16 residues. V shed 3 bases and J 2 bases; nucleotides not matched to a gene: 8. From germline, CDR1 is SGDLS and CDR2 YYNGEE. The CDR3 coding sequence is TGTGCCAGCAGCGGCCGAGTAGCGGGGAACACAGATACGCAGTATTTT. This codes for CASSGRVAGNTDTQYF.

Here the CDR3 reads CASSGSQGTEAFF. CDR3 nucleotide sequence: TGTGCCAGCAGTGGGTCTCAGGGGACTGAAGCTTTCTTT. The chain uses TRBV6-1 and TRBJ1-1; tentatively, D is TRBD1 (6 bases). CDR1 and CDR2 from the germline V gene are MNHNS and SASEGT. The CDR3 runs 13 residues. Between the trimmed V and J ends, which lost 4 bases and 5 bases, there was a span of 11 bases.

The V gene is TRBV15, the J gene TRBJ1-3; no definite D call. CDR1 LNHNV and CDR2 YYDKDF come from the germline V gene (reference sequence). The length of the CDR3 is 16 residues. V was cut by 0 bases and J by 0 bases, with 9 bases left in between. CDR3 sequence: CATSRDGGFSGNTIYF. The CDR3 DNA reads TGTGCCACCAGCAGAGATGGCGGCTTCTCTGGAAACACCATATATTTT.